The rows below give T cell receptor beta chains drawn from one sample of a study of siplizumab effects on memory and regulatory T cells. The method was immunoSEQ multiplex PCR; TCRdb's version includes in-frame clones alone and lacks a portion of them. The sample has 50,000 to 70,000 clones; around 96% are singletons. Material for sequencing was naive CD8+ T cells sorted from blood. The receptors come from a human donor in good health. Each CDR3 is given with its conserved first and last residue. The order of the fields is clone size, V gene, J gene, D gene, CDR3 DNA, CDR3 protein. The D gene is left open where the match is weak. The listing skips clone size in some rows; elsewhere it reads once, few, many or a size class.

clone size: .; V gene: TRBV19; J gene: TRBJ2-1; D gene: .; CDR3 DNA: TGTGCCAGTAGTATAGTAGCCAGCCTTTCCTACAATGAGCAGTTCTTC; CDR3 protein: CASSIVASLSYNEQFF
clone size: .; V gene: TRBV6-5; J gene: TRBJ1-5; D gene: .; CDR3 DNA: TGTGCCAGCAGGCGCGGGTATAGCAATCAGCCCCAGCATTTT; CDR3 protein: CASRRGYSNQPQHF
clone size: .; V gene: TRBV11-2; J gene: TRBJ2-7; D gene: .; CDR3 DNA: TGTGCCAGCAGCTCCGGGGTTCGCTACGAGCAGTGCTTC; CDR3 protein: CASSSGVRYEQCF
clone size: .; V gene: TRBV5-6; J gene: TRBJ2-3; D gene: TRBD1; CDR3 DNA: TGTGCCAGCAGCTTCAGTACGCAGGGGGCCTGGACAGATACGCAGTATTTT; CDR3 protein: CASSFSTQGAWTDTQYF
clone size: .; V gene: TRBV14; J gene: TRBJ2-3; D gene: TRBD2; CDR3 DNA: TGTGCCAGCCGGAGCGGGGCCTCAGATACGCAGTATTTT; CDR3 protein: CASRSGASDTQYF
clone size: .; V gene: TRBV10-3; J gene: TRBJ2-2; D gene: TRBD1; CDR3 DNA: TGTGCCATCGATCCGACAGGGGGGACCGGGGAGCTGTTTTTT; CDR3 protein: CAIDPTGGTGELFF
clone size: .; V gene: TRBV7-6; J gene: TRBJ2-4; D gene: .; CDR3 DNA: TGTGCCAGCGGGGACTTGGGCGACATTCAGTACTTC; CDR3 protein: CASGDLGDIQYF
clone size: .; V gene: TRBV27; J gene: TRBJ2-5; D gene: TRBD2; CDR3 DNA: TGTGCCAGCAGTTTTCGTGCTAGCGGTCTAACCCAAGAGACCCAGTACTTC; CDR3 protein: CASSFRASGLTQETQYF
clone size: .; V gene: TRBV4-3; J gene: TRBJ1-6; D gene: TRBD1; CDR3 DNA: TGCGCCAGCAGCCAAGATGGGGGGACAGGGGCCTCACCCCTCCACTTT; CDR3 protein: CASSQDGGTGASPLHF
clone size: .; V gene: TRBV11-3; J gene: TRBJ2-7; D gene: .; CDR3 DNA: TGTGCCAGCAGCGCGGGACTCTACGAGCAGTACTTC; CDR3 protein: CASSAGLYEQYF
clone size: .; V gene: TRBV6-5; J gene: TRBJ1-5; D gene: .; CDR3 DNA: TGTGCCAGCAGTACCATAGGGGAGGGCAATCAGCCCCAGCATTTT; CDR3 protein: CASSTIGEGNQPQHF
clone size: .; V gene: TRBV7-3; J gene: TRBJ2-7; D gene: TRBD2; CDR3 DNA: TGTGCCAGCAGCCCCGGGACTATAAACGGCGAGCAGTACTTC; CDR3 protein: CASSPGTINGEQYF
clone size: once; V gene: TRBV27; J gene: TRBJ1-1; D gene: .; CDR3 DNA: TGTGCCAGCAGTTTCCAAGGCTCCGGGAACACTGAAGCTTTCTTT; CDR3 protein: CASSFQGSGNTEAFF
clone size: .; V gene: TRBV6-5; J gene: TRBJ2-1; D gene: .; CDR3 DNA: TGTGCCAGCAGTTATTCCCGGACAGCCTACAATGAGCAGTTCTTC; CDR3 protein: CASSYSRTAYNEQFF
clone size: .; V gene: TRBV7-6; J gene: TRBJ2-1; D gene: .; CDR3 DNA: TGTGCCAGCAGCTTATCGGGGGGCCCCTACAATGAGCAGTTCTTC; CDR3 protein: CASSLSGGPYNEQFF
clone size: .; V gene: TRBV7-2; J gene: TRBJ1-2; D gene: TRBD1; CDR3 DNA: TGTGCCAGCAGCACTACAGGGGGGGACTATGGCTACACCTTC; CDR3 protein: CASSTTGGDYGYTF
clone size: .; V gene: TRBV5-6; J gene: TRBJ2-5; D gene: .; CDR3 DNA: TGTGCCAGCAGCGCGGGTATTGCGAAGACCCAGTACTTC; CDR3 protein: CASSAGIAKTQYF
clone size: .; V gene: TRBV4-1; J gene: TRBJ1-3; D gene: TRBD1; CDR3 DNA: TGCGCCAGCAGCCTACCTTCCGGGACCGGGACAGGCGGAAACACCATATATTTT; CDR3 protein: CASSLPSGTGTGGNTIYF
clone size: .; V gene: TRBV7-2; J gene: TRBJ2-2; D gene: .; CDR3 DNA: TGTGCCAGCAGCTTAGGCGGCGGGGGGGAGCTGTTTTTT; CDR3 protein: CASSLGGGGELFF
clone size: .; V gene: TRBV27; J gene: TRBJ2-7; D gene: .; CDR3 DNA: TGTGCCAGCAGTTTCGCAGTCTCCTACGAGCAGTACTTC; CDR3 protein: CASSFAVSYEQYF
clone size: .; V gene: TRBV9; J gene: TRBJ2-6; D gene: .; CDR3 DNA: TGTGCCAGCAGCGTAGGGGGCCTTACCGTCCTGACTTTC; CDR3 protein: CASSVGGLTVLTF
clone size: .; V gene: TRBV7-9; J gene: TRBJ2-1; D gene: .; CDR3 DNA: TGTGCCAGCAGTGTCAATGAGCAGTTCTTC; CDR3 protein: CASSVNEQFF
clone size: .; V gene: TRBV7-9; J gene: TRBJ2-1; D gene: .; CDR3 DNA: TGTGCCAGCAGCCCGGCTTCGGGTGAGCAGTTCTTC; CDR3 protein: CASSPASGEQFF
clone size: .; V gene: TRBV2; J gene: TRBJ2-1; D gene: .; CDR3 DNA: TGTGCCAGCAGTGAAGGGGGCAGTTGGGTCTTC; CDR3 protein: CASSEGGSWVF
clone size: .; V gene: TRBV6-6; J gene: TRBJ1-1; D gene: .; CDR3 DNA: TGTGCCAGCAGTTATGTGAACACTGAAGCTTTCTTT; CDR3 protein: CASSYVNTEAFF
clone size: .; V gene: TRBV6-6; J gene: TRBJ2-7; D gene: .; CDR3 DNA: TGTGCCAGCAGTTACTCTCCAGGTCCCTACGAGCAGTACTTC; CDR3 protein: CASSYSPGPYEQYF
clone size: .; V gene: TRBV5-8; J gene: TRBJ2-2; D gene: TRBD2; CDR3 DNA: TGTGCCAGCAGCTCCGGGACTAGCTCGGCCGGGGAGCTGTTTTTT; CDR3 protein: CASSSGTSSAGELFF
clone size: .; V gene: TRBV7-9; J gene: TRBJ2-2; D gene: .; CDR3 DNA: TGTGCCAGCAATGGGGGCACCGGGGAGCTGTTTTTT; CDR3 protein: CASNGGTGELFF
clone size: once; V gene: TRBV7-9; J gene: TRBJ2-1; D gene: TRBD2; CDR3 DNA: TGTGCCAGCAGCTCAACTAGCGGGGGGGCCGATGAGCAGTTCTTC; CDR3 protein: CASSSTSGGADEQFF
clone size: .; V gene: TRBV30; J gene: TRBJ2-7; D gene: TRBD1; CDR3 DNA: TGTGCCTGGAGGGGGACAGGGGAAGAGGAGCAGTACTTC; CDR3 protein: CAWRGTGEEEQYF
clone size: .; V gene: TRBV5-4; J gene: TRBJ1-2; D gene: TRBD1; CDR3 DNA: TGTGCCAGCAGCCCCGGACAGGGGGCCAACTATGGCTACACCTTC; CDR3 protein: CASSPGQGANYGYTF
clone size: .; V gene: TRBV5-6; J gene: TRBJ2-2; D gene: .; CDR3 DNA: TGTGCCAGCAGCTCCGACCTTCGCCCCGACGGGGAGCTGTTTTTT; CDR3 protein: CASSSDLRPDGELFF